These 22 T cell receptor beta chains were sequenced from one sample in a study of blood T cell repertoires in COVID-19. Sequencing was performed with immunoSEQ multiplex PCR; in TCRdb, only in-frame clones are kept and a portion is missing. This sample has about 300,000 clones, with around 86% found just once. Input material: PBMCs or T cells enriched from blood (not recorded which). The receptors come from a woman aged 18 to 35 who had recovered from COVID-19.

J is TRBJ2-3 and V is TRBV7-2, with D hard to call. This CDR3 is built from 15 residues. Trimming stripped 1 base from V and 2 bases from J, with 10 bases between. Germline V lookup: CDR1 SGHTA, CDR2 FQGNSA. The CDR3 bases are TGTGCCAGCAGCTTAGTTCTCGAGAACACAGATACGCAGTATTTT. Translated: CASSLVLENTDTQYF.

V and J are TRBV5-5 and TRBJ2-7; 10 positions agree with TRBD2. Per the germline V gene, CDR1 is SGHKS and CDR2 is YYEKEE (reference sequence). CDR3 length: 15 residues. V trimming: 4 bases; J trimming: 5 bases; junction bases outside the gene matches: 9. The CDR3 region has the DNA TGTGCCAGCAGCCTTGGGGCCAGCGGGAGGGACGAGCAGTACTTC. It yields the protein CASSLGASGRDEQYF. Supplemented by reference TRBV5-5 and TRBJ2-7, the full variable domain reads DAGVTQSPTHLIKTRGQQVTLRCSPISGHKSVSWYQQVLGQGPQFIFQYYEKEERGRGNFPDRFSARQFPNYSSELNVNALLLGDSALYLCASSLGASGRDEQYFGPGTRLTVT.

The V gene is TRBV4-3, the J gene TRBJ1-2, with 11 bases matching TRBD1. Germline CDR1 reads LGHNA; CDR2 reads YSLEER. This CDR3 region has 17 residues. V gave up 3 bases and J gave up 6 bases; unmatched junction bases: 12. The CDR3 nucleotides read TGCGCCAGCAGCCAGGGACCGGGACAGGGGGTTTTGGATGGCTACACCTTC. Translated: CASSQGPGQGVLDGYTF.

This clone appeared a few times. V gene TRBV11-2 combines with J gene TRBJ2-1; 10 positions agree with TRBD2. Germline lookup yields CDR1 SGHAT and CDR2 FQNNGV. This CDR3 contains 16 residues. J lost 8 bases, V lost 4 bases, and 11 bases had no gene match. CDR3 region: CASSSRASGSVYEQFF. The CDR3, as DNA: TGTGCCAGCAGCTCCCGGGCTAGCGGGAGTGTCTATGAGCAGTTCTTC.

The table lists this clone with a few counts. The chain uses TRBV7-2 and TRBJ1-2; 7 positions agree with TRBD1. V was clipped by 5 bases and J by 8 bases; unmatched bases: 11. From germline, CDR1 is SGHTA and CDR2 FQGNSA. The CDR3 has 14 residues. This chain's CDR3 is CASSPRTGGVGYTF. The CDR3 DNA reads as TGTGCCAGCAGCCCTCGGACAGGCGGCGTGGGCTACACCTTC.

This clone came up once. The V call is TRBV30, the J call TRBJ2-5; unclear D gene. V shed 7 bases and J shed 2 bases, with 11 bases lying between them. CDR3 length: 12 residues. The V gene's germline CDR1 is GTSNPN and CDR2 SVGIG (reference sequence). The CDR3 sequence: CAYSPLQETQYF. The CDR3 nucleotides are TGTGCCTACTCCCCGTTACAAGAGACCCAGTACTTC.

J is TRBJ1-4 and V is TRBV30; no clear D. There are 11 residues in the CDR3. CDR1 is GTSNPN and CDR2 is SVGIG in the germline V gene (reference sequence). The V gene lost 0 bases and the J gene lost 7 bases, with 3 bases spanning the gap. CDR3 coding DNA: TGTGCCTGGAGTGTCTCTGAAAAACTGTTTTTT. This gives the protein CAWSVSEKLFF.

The genes are TRBV2 and TRBJ2-7, with 10 positions matching TRBD2. Looked up from germline, CDR1 is SNHLY and CDR2 is FYNNEI. CDR3 length: 15 amino acids. V lost 7 bases, J lost 5 bases, and 11 bases stayed unmatched. The CDR3 protein is CASIGSGRARNEQYF. The CDR3 region has the DNA TGTGCCAGCATCGGAAGCGGGAGGGCCAGGAACGAGCAGTACTTC.

The chain is built from TRBV28 and TRBJ2-1, with TRBD2 matching over 12 bases. The CDR3 loop spans 15 amino acids. The germline V gene has CDR1 MDHEN and CDR2 SYDVKM. V gave up 5 bases and J gave up 7 bases; unmatched junction bases: 6. The CDR3 sequence: CASSRLAGVRNEQFF. CDR3 DNA sequence: TGTGCCAGCAGTCGACTAGCGGGAGTACGGAATGAGCAGTTCTTC.

This clone was detected once. The chain carries TRBV7-2 and TRBJ1-6; D unresolved. Germline V gene sequence: CDR1 SGHTA, CDR2 FQGNSA. The CDR3 has 18 residues. Trimming took off 2 bases at V and 2 bases at J, with 16 bases between the two ends. CDR3 loop: CASSLQLAGNAYNSPLHF. Written as DNA, the CDR3 is TGTGCCAGCAGCTTACAGTTGGCAGGCAATGCCTATAATTCACCCCTCCACTTT.

The CDR3 coding sequence is TGTGCCAGCAGTTCACCCGGGACAGGGCCTGATCAGCCCCAGCATTTT. This sequence encodes CASSSPGTGPDQPQHF. This sequence joins TRBV27 and TRBJ1-5, with TRBD1 matching 9 bases. The CDR3 is 16 residues long. The trim removed 4 bases at V and 5 bases at J, leaving 9 bases unmatched. Germline values: CDR1 MNHEY, CDR2 SMNVEV (reference sequence).

This clone appeared a single time. This chain joins TRBV28 and TRBJ2-7; tentative D call: TRBD2 (6 bases). CDR1 MDHEN and CDR2 SYDVKM come from the germline V gene. The V gene lost 4 bases and the J gene lost 1 base, with 17 bases spanning the gap. The CDR3 is 16 amino acids. CDR3 in amino acids: CASSSGFPGTSYEQYF. The CDR3 region has the DNA TGTGCCAGCAGTTCTGGGTTCCCAGGGACTTCCTACGAGCAGTACTTC.

CDR3 in DNA: TGTGCCAGCAGAACAGGGGGGTATGGCTACACCTTC. Translating it yields CASRTGGYGYTF. J is TRBJ1-2 and V is TRBV6-5, with 8 bases fitting TRBD1. V shed 6 bases, J shed 5 bases, and the junction held 2 bases outside the gene matches. CDR3 length: 12 amino acids. Germline CDR1 MNHEY, CDR2 SVGAGI.

The rearrangement uses TRBV25-1 and TRBJ1-2; D remains ambiguous. The CDR3 extends over 11 amino acids. With 7 bases removed from V and 7 bases from J, the gap between germline ends came to 10 bases. Germline CDR1 and CDR2: MGHDK and SYGVNS. CDR3: CASKSTGGYTF. DNA of the CDR3: TGTGCCAGCAAATCAACGGGTGGCTACACCTTC.

This rearrangement joins TRBV5-1 to TRBJ2-1, with D perhaps TRBD1 (5 bases). Germline V gene lookup returns CDR1 SGHRS and CDR2 YFSETQ. V lost 0 bases to trimming and J lost 9 bases, with 7 bases between them. This CDR3 is built from 12 residues. The CDR3 loop is CASSLVGPEQFF. CDR3 bases: TGCGCCAGCAGCTTGGTGGGGCCTGAGCAGTTCTTC.

The rearrangement links TRBV4-1 to TRBJ1-5; TRBD1 aligns across 7 bases. Trimming removed 0 bases from V and 1 base from J; junction bases left unmatched: 12. The CDR3 consists of 19 residues. The germline gives CDR1 MGHRA, CDR2 YSYEKL. CDR3 sequence: CASSQDRRQGEGSNQPQHF. The DNA of the CDR3 is TGCGCCAGCAGCCAAGATAGACGGCAGGGGGAAGGAAGCAATCAGCCCCAGCATTTT.

V and J are TRBV11-3 and TRBJ2-7, with D perhaps TRBD1 (5 bases). The CDR3 is made up of 14 amino acids. V lost 8 bases, J lost 5 bases, and 19 bases lay in between. Germline V lookup: CDR1 SGHNT, CDR2 YENEEA. The chain's CDR3 is CASAVGRSRHEQYF. CDR3 in DNA: TGTGCCAGCGCGGTGGGGCGGTCTAGGCACGAGCAGTACTTC.

The rearrangement joins TRBV29-1 to TRBJ2-2; 7 positions match TRBD1. Per germline, CDR1 SQVTM and CDR2 ANQGSEA. V lost 7 bases and J lost 7; bases outside the gene matches: 6. CDR3 length equals 12 residues. CDR3 sequence: CSADRASGELFF. DNA for the CDR3: TGCAGCGCCGACAGGGCGAGCGGGGAGCTGTTTTTT.

The chain couples TRBV10-3 to TRBJ2-7; possibly TRBD2 for D (6 bases). The V gene's germline CDR1 is ENHRY and CDR2 SYGVKD. V lost 0 bases and J 0 bases, leaving 12 bases between the germline ends. CDR3 size: 16 residues. CDR3 coding DNA: TGTGCCATCAGTGAGTCTAGCGGCCTACTCTCCTACGAGCAGTACTTC. Amino acid sequence: CAISESSGLLSYEQYF.

In this sample, this clone turned up a few times. The chain combines TRBV27 with TRBJ2-2; no firm D call. With 6 bases removed from V and 5 bases from J, the gap between germline ends came to 19 bases. The germline V gene has CDR1 MNHEY and CDR2 SMNVEV (reference sequence). The CDR3 length is 16 residues. As DNA, the CDR3 is TGTGCCAGCAGGGCGACATCCATGGTTTTGACCGGGGAGCTGTTTTTT. As protein: CASRATSMVLTGELFF.

The rearrangement joins TRBV27 to TRBJ1-2; D unresolved. Germline V gene lookup returns CDR1 MNHEY and CDR2 SMNVEV (reference sequence). Trimming took 6 bases from V and 3 from J, leaving 11 bases between them. The CDR3 loop spans 13 amino acids. The CDR3 DNA reads TGTGCCAGCAGGGACGGAGCGGACTATGGCTACACCTTC. Its protein is CASRDGADYGYTF.

V usage is TRBV19 and J usage is TRBJ2-7, with a tentative D call TRBD2 (6 bases). Germline CDR1 reads LNHDA; CDR2 reads SQIVND (reference sequence). V shed 5 bases and J shed 3 bases, with 23 bases lying between them. There are 17 residues in the CDR3. The CDR3 spells CASSPTLKRGRVYEQYF. In nucleotides, the CDR3 is TGTGCCAGTAGTCCCACTCTTAAACGGGGGAGAGTCTACGAGCAGTACTTC.